A selection of T cell receptor beta chains follows, all from one sample in a study of blood T cell repertoires in COVID-19. Profiling relied on immunoSEQ multiplex PCR, and the TCRdb table lists in-frame clones only, not all of them. The sample has about 200,000 clones, just over 85% seen once; the top ten hold approximately 2.1%. The specimen was peripheral blood. These receptor sequences come from a man aged 25 to 40 who had recovered from COVID-19. Each CDR3 is given with its conserved first and last residue. Each record gives: D gene, J gene, V gene, clone size, CDR3 protein, CDR3 DNA. A D gene is named only where the DNA matches it firmly. A clone size is listed for some rows: how often the clone was seen (once, few, many), or a class if it is expanded.

d_gene: .
j_gene: TRBJ2-7
v_gene: TRBV19
abundance: .
CDR3aa: CASSLRPGAVDEQYF
CDR3nt: TGTGCCAGTAGTTTGCGACCGGGAGCAGTAGACGAGCAGTACTTC

d_gene: .
j_gene: TRBJ1-4
v_gene: TRBV9
abundance: .
CDR3aa: CASGLGGQPNEKLFF
CDR3nt: TGTGCCAGCGGGCTTGGAGGACAGCCTAATGAAAAACTGTTTTTT

d_gene: TRBD1
j_gene: TRBJ1-2
v_gene: TRBV6-5
abundance: once
CDR3aa: CASSLQGGDGYTF
CDR3nt: TGTGCCAGCAGTTTACAGGGGGGGGATGGCTACACCTTC

d_gene: TRBD2
j_gene: TRBJ2-3
v_gene: TRBV6-5
abundance: once
CDR3aa: CASNRAGGSTDTQYF
CDR3nt: TGTGCCAGCAACCGAGCGGGGGGCAGCACAGATACGCAGTATTTT

d_gene: .
j_gene: TRBJ1-5
v_gene: TRBV18
abundance: .
CDR3aa: CASSPRQVNLHQPQHF
CDR3nt: TGTGCCAGCTCACCTCGACAAGTAAACCTCCATCAGCCCCAGCATTTT

d_gene: TRBD2
j_gene: TRBJ2-7
v_gene: TRBV7-9
abundance: .
CDR3aa: CASGGGPGLALLDYEQYF
CDR3nt: TGTGCCTCAGGAGGTGGGCCGGGACTAGCGCTACTAGACTACGAGCAGTACTTC

d_gene: TRBD1
j_gene: TRBJ2-7
v_gene: TRBV5-5
abundance: .
CDR3aa: CASSLGQGLSYEQYF
CDR3nt: TGTGCCAGCAGCTTGGGACAGGGGTTATCCTACGAGCAGTACTTC

d_gene: .
j_gene: TRBJ1-2
v_gene: TRBV4-1
abundance: .
CDR3aa: CASSQTGTLNYGYTF
CDR3nt: TGCGCCAGCAGCCAGACAGGAACCCTTAACTATGGCTACACCTTC

d_gene: .
j_gene: TRBJ2-3
v_gene: TRBV11-2
abundance: once
CDR3aa: CASPGAGTDTQYF
CDR3nt: TGTGCCAGCCCTGGGGCCGGCACAGATACGCAGTATTTT

d_gene: TRBD1
j_gene: TRBJ1-4
v_gene: TRBV25-1
abundance: .
CDR3aa: CASMRDRAEKLFF
CDR3nt: TGTGCCAGCATGAGGGACAGGGCTGAAAAACTGTTTTTT

d_gene: TRBD2
j_gene: TRBJ2-3
v_gene: TRBV6-4
abundance: .
CDR3aa: CASSEGGGTHTDTQYF
CDR3nt: TGTGCCAGCAGTGAGGGCGGGGGGACCCACACAGATACGCAGTATTTT

d_gene: .
j_gene: TRBJ2-7
v_gene: TRBV11-3
abundance: .
CDR3aa: CASSQAGQSYEQYF
CDR3nt: TGTGCCAGCAGCCAAGCCGGACAGTCCTACGAGCAGTACTTC

d_gene: TRBD2
j_gene: TRBJ2-1
v_gene: TRBV7-2
abundance: .
CDR3aa: CASSSGSGGAFREQFF
CDR3nt: TGTGCCAGCAGCTCTGGTAGCGGGGGGGCATTTCGTGAGCAGTTCTTC

d_gene: .
j_gene: TRBJ2-3
v_gene: TRBV19
abundance: .
CDR3aa: CASTLGGGSTDTQYF
CDR3nt: TGTGCCAGTACCCTTGGTGGGGGCAGTACAGATACGCAGTATTTT

d_gene: TRBD1
j_gene: TRBJ1-2
v_gene: TRBV27
abundance: .
CDR3aa: CASNPGQGALSYGYTF
CDR3nt: TGTGCCAGCAATCCGGGACAGGGGGCCCTGAGCTATGGCTACACCTTC

d_gene: .
j_gene: TRBJ1-5
v_gene: TRBV28
abundance: once
CDR3aa: CASSLYDWHSNQPQHF
CDR3nt: TGTGCCAGCAGTTTATACGACTGGCATAGCAATCAGCCCCAGCATTTT

d_gene: .
j_gene: TRBJ1-2
v_gene: TRBV5-4
abundance: .
CDR3aa: CASSLGGSYGYTF
CDR3nt: TGTGCCAGCAGCTTGGGAGGGTCCTATGGCTACACCTTC

d_gene: .
j_gene: TRBJ2-7
v_gene: TRBV11-2
abundance: .
CDR3aa: CASSLGYSSSYEQYF
CDR3nt: TGTGCCAGCAGCTTAGGGTACAGCAGCTCCTACGAGCAGTACTTC

d_gene: TRBD1
j_gene: TRBJ2-6
v_gene: TRBV10-1
abundance: .
CDR3aa: CASSEYRGLGANVLTF
CDR3nt: TGCGCCAGCAGTGAGTACAGGGGGCTTGGGGCCAACGTCCTGACTTTC

d_gene: TRBD1
j_gene: TRBJ2-5
v_gene: TRBV11-3
abundance: .
CDR3aa: CASSSRDSPGVQYF
CDR3nt: TGTGCCAGCAGCTCCAGGGACAGCCCTGGGGTCCAGTACTTC

d_gene: .
j_gene: TRBJ1-3
v_gene: TRBV5-5
abundance: .
CDR3aa: CASSLVLVPGNTIYF
CDR3nt: TGTGCCAGCAGCTTGGTACTGGTCCCTGGAAACACCATATATTTT

d_gene: TRBD1
j_gene: TRBJ2-7
v_gene: TRBV5-1
abundance: .
CDR3aa: CASSWDRVNEQYF
CDR3nt: TGCGCCAGCAGCTGGGACAGGGTCAACGAGCAGTACTTC

d_gene: TRBD1
j_gene: TRBJ2-1
v_gene: TRBV5-1
abundance: once
CDR3aa: CASSALGTGRNEQFF
CDR3nt: TGCGCCAGCAGCGCCTTGGGGACAGGACGCAATGAGCAGTTCTTC

d_gene: .
j_gene: TRBJ2-7
v_gene: TRBV10-1
abundance: .
CDR3aa: CASSANRGGEQYF
CDR3nt: TGCGCCAGCAGTGCGAACAGGGGGGGCGAGCAGTACTTC

d_gene: TRBD1
j_gene: TRBJ2-7
v_gene: TRBV5-6
abundance: .
CDR3aa: CASSNTGTGYEQYF
CDR3nt: TGTGCCAGCAGCAATACCGGGACAGGCTACGAGCAGTACTTC

d_gene: .
j_gene: TRBJ2-4
v_gene: TRBV7-9
abundance: .
CDR3aa: CASSLVVSSENIQYF
CDR3nt: TGTGCCAGCAGCTTAGTTGTCTCTAGCGAAAACATTCAGTACTTC

d_gene: .
j_gene: TRBJ1-2
v_gene: TRBV9
abundance: .
CDR3aa: CASSGDTGYTF
CDR3nt: TGTGCCAGCAGCGGGGACACCGGGTACACCTTC

d_gene: .
j_gene: TRBJ2-7
v_gene: TRBV7-9
abundance: once
CDR3aa: CASSLGDWYEQYF
CDR3nt: TGTGCCAGCAGCTTAGGGGACTGGTACGAGCAGTACTTC

d_gene: .
j_gene: TRBJ1-1
v_gene: TRBV5-1
abundance: .
CDR3aa: CASSLDGLGSTEAFF
CDR3nt: TGCGCCAGCAGCTTGGATGGGCTGGGGAGCACTGAAGCTTTCTTT

d_gene: TRBD1
j_gene: TRBJ2-6
v_gene: TRBV18
abundance: .
CDR3aa: CASSPSPGQSYSGANVLTF
CDR3nt: TGTGCCAGCTCACCTTCCCCGGGACAGTCTTACTCTGGGGCCAACGTCCTGACTTTC

d_gene: .
j_gene: TRBJ1-3
v_gene: TRBV9
abundance: .
CDR3aa: CASSTRQDSGNTIYF
CDR3nt: TGTGCCAGCAGCACTCGACAGGACTCTGGAAACACCATATATTTT

d_gene: .
j_gene: TRBJ1-4
v_gene: TRBV11-2
abundance: few
CDR3aa: CASKLNRGSGEKLFF
CDR3nt: TGTGCGTCTAAGCTTAATAGGGGGTCGGGAGAAAAACTGTTTTTT

d_gene: .
j_gene: TRBJ1-2
v_gene: TRBV4-2
abundance: .
CDR3aa: CASSPELGGYYGYTF
CDR3nt: TGTGCCAGCAGCCCCGAACTGGGGGGGTACTATGGCTACACCTTC

d_gene: .
j_gene: TRBJ1-6
v_gene: TRBV5-1
abundance: .
CDR3aa: CASSLRGGMGNSPLHF
CDR3nt: TGCGCCAGCAGCTTAAGGGGAGGGATGGGTAATTCACCCCTCCACTTT

d_gene: TRBD1
j_gene: TRBJ2-5
v_gene: TRBV29-1
abundance: .
CDR3aa: CSVRRTGPGETQYF
CDR3nt: TGCAGCGTACGGCGGACAGGCCCTGGGGAGACCCAGTACTTC

d_gene: .
j_gene: TRBJ2-3
v_gene: TRBV30
abundance: .
CDR3aa: CAWSVLASDTQYF
CDR3nt: TGTGCCTGGAGTGTACTAGCATCAGATACGCAGTATTTT

d_gene: TRBD1
j_gene: TRBJ1-2
v_gene: TRBV4-2
abundance: .
CDR3aa: CASSQVSGQGADGYTF
CDR3nt: TGTGCCAGCAGCCAAGTTTCGGGACAGGGGGCTGATGGCTACACCTTC

d_gene: TRBD1
j_gene: TRBJ1-2
v_gene: TRBV7-9
abundance: .
CDR3aa: CASSPGTGGAENGYTF
CDR3nt: TGTGCCAGCAGCCCTGGGACAGGGGGCGCAGAGAATGGCTACACCTTC

d_gene: .
j_gene: TRBJ2-3
v_gene: TRBV10-2
abundance: few
CDR3aa: CASSEGGRLGVPDTQYF
CDR3nt: TGCGCCAGCAGTGAGGGAGGGAGACTAGGGGTACCAGATACGCAGTATTTT

d_gene: .
j_gene: TRBJ1-1
v_gene: TRBV6-2/TRBV6-3
abundance: .
CDR3aa: CASSYFEPPEAFF
CDR3nt: TGTGCCAGCAGTTACTTCGAGCCCCCTGAAGCTTTCTTT

d_gene: TRBD1
j_gene: TRBJ1-2
v_gene: TRBV27
abundance: once
CDR3aa: CASSSGQGVGGSYGYTF
CDR3nt: TGTGCCAGCAGTTCAGGACAGGGCGTTGGGGGGTCCTATGGCTACACCTTC

d_gene: TRBD2
j_gene: TRBJ2-5
v_gene: TRBV9
abundance: .
CDR3aa: CASSVGIAGAPETQYF
CDR3nt: TGTGCCAGCAGCGTAGGAATAGCGGGGGCCCCAGAGACCCAGTACTTC

d_gene: TRBD1
j_gene: TRBJ1-4
v_gene: TRBV3-1/TRBV3-2
abundance: .
CDR3aa: CASSLRGTGTESEKLFF
CDR3nt: TGTGCCAGCAGCCTACGCGGGACAGGGACGGAGAGTGAAAAACTGTTTTTT

d_gene: .
j_gene: TRBJ1-5
v_gene: TRBV11-2
abundance: .
CDR3aa: CASSLASGEGNQPQHF
CDR3nt: TGTGCCAGCAGCTTAGCTTCAGGGGAAGGGAATCAGCCCCAGCATTTT

d_gene: TRBD1
j_gene: TRBJ1-5
v_gene: TRBV19
abundance: .
CDR3aa: CASLQGYGNQPQHF
CDR3nt: TGTGCCAGCCTACAGGGGTACGGCAATCAGCCCCAGCATTTT

d_gene: .
j_gene: TRBJ2-5
v_gene: TRBV7-6
abundance: few
CDR3aa: CASSPQGGDGFQETQYF
CDR3nt: TGTGCCAGCAGCCCACAAGGGGGAGACGGATTCCAAGAGACCCAGTACTTC

d_gene: .
j_gene: TRBJ2-1
v_gene: TRBV9
abundance: once
CDR3aa: CASHSGDPYNEQFF
CDR3nt: TGTGCCAGCCATTCGGGGGACCCCTACAATGAGCAGTTCTTC